The 17 T cell receptor beta chains presented below share a single source sample, sequenced in a study of blood T cell repertoires in COVID-19. Generated by immunoSEQ multiplex PCR, the TCRdb table keeps only in-frame clones and is missing some. The repertoire consists of roughly 200,000 clones, with more than 80% occurring once and the leading ten covering roughly 8.2%. Sequencing input: peripheral blood. These receptors were collected from a woman in her sixties or seventies with acute or convalescent COVID-19.

This clone came up a few times. The chain has TRBV9 and TRBJ2-1, with TRBD2 matching 8 bases. The CDR3 has 18 amino acids. Germline trimming cut 1 base from V and 0 bases from J; bases unmatched to any gene: 9. The germline V gene has CDR1 SGDLS and CDR2 YYNGEE. In DNA, the CDR3 is TGTGCCAGCAGCGTAACCCTTAGCGCGGGAGGCTCCTACAATGAGCAGTTCTTC. Translation gives CASSVTLSAGGSYNEQFF.

This clone appeared a few times. The V and J genes are TRBV18 and TRBJ1-1, with D possibly matching TRBD1 (6 bases). From germline, CDR1 is KGHSH and CDR2 LQKENI. The V and J ends lost 3 bases and 10 bases respectively, with 15 bases between them. The CDR3 is made up of 13 amino acids. CDR3 loop: CASSPDRFGGAFF. CDR3 nucleotide sequence: TGTGCCAGCTCACCTGACAGGTTTGGTGGAGCTTTCTTT. Full variable domain (remainder filled in from reference TRBV18 and TRBJ1-1): NAGVMQNPRHLVRRRGQEARLRCSPMKGHSHVYWYRQLPEEGLKFMVYLQKENIIDESGMPKERFSAEFPKEGPSILRIQQVVRGDSAAYFCASSPDRFGGAFFGQGTRLTVV.

The rearrangement links TRBV7-9 to TRBJ2-1, with TRBD1 identical over 8 bases. The CDR3 length is 15 residues. V dropped 8 bases and J dropped 5; count of bases not matched to a gene: 11. From germline, CDR1 is SEHNR and CDR2 FQNEAQ (reference sequence). The CDR3, as DNA: TGTGCCAGCTGGGGACAGGACTCGGGGGACAATGAGCAGTTCTTC. Translation: CASWGQDSGDNEQFF.

The table lists this clone with a count of one. J is TRBJ1-2 and V is TRBV14; a possible D gene is TRBD1 (5 bases). Trimming pared 1 base from V and 5 bases from J, leaving 8 bases between. This CDR3 has 13 amino acids. CDR1 is SGHDN and CDR2 is FVKESK in the germline V gene. The CDR3 spells CASSQGQGYGYTF. In nucleotides, the CDR3 is TGTGCCAGCAGCCAAGGGCAGGGTTATGGCTACACCTTC. Looking up the rest from reference TRBV14 and TRBJ1-2 gives the full variable domain: EAGVTQFPSHSVIEKGQTVTLRCDPISGHDNLYWYRRVMGKEIKFLLHFVKESKQDESGMPNNRFLAERTGGTYSTLKVQPAELEDSGVYFCASSQGQGYGYTFGSGTRLTVV.

J is TRBJ1-4 and V is TRBV19; TRBD1 aligns across 8 bases. With 5 bases clipped from V and 4 bases from J, the junction kept 9 bases outside the gene matches. This CDR3 comprises 16 residues. Germline CDR1 LNHDA, CDR2 SQIVND (reference sequence). CDR3 DNA sequence: TGTGCCAGTAGTGCGGGGACAGGCGAAATTAATGAAAAACTGTTTTTT. Translation gives CASSAGTGEINEKLFF. Drawing the rest from reference TRBV19 and TRBJ1-4, the complete variable domain is DGGITQSPKYLFRKEGQNVTLSCEQNLNHDAMYWYRQDPGQGLRLIYYSQIVNDFQKGDIAEGYSVSREKKESFPLTVTSAQKNPTAFYLCASSAGTGEINEKLFFGSGTQLSVL.

This clone was seen just once. The CDR3 loop is CASSVGGLAATGELFF. The CDR3 DNA is TGTGCCAGCAGCGTAGGGGGACTAGCGGCAACCGGGGAGCTGTTTTTT. The rearrangement joins TRBV9 to TRBJ2-2; 11 bases are a match to TRBD2. The V gene's germline CDR1 is SGDLS and CDR2 YYNGEE. The CDR3 spans 16 residues. V was clipped by 0 bases and J by 5 bases; unmatched bases: 3. Filled out from reference TRBV9 and TRBJ2-2, the complete variable domain reads DSGVTQTPKHLITATGQRVTLRCSPRSGDLSVYWYQQSLDQGLQFLIQYYNGEERAKGNILERFSAQQFPDLHSELNLSSLELGDSALYFCASSVGGLAATGELFFGEGSRLTVL.

The rearrangement uses TRBV12-3 or TRBV12-4 and TRBJ2-5; 7 nucleotides line up with TRBD1. V shed 5 bases, J shed 2 bases, and the junction held 2 bases outside the gene matches. The CDR3 is 13 amino acids. The CDR3 here is CASSDRAQETQYF. The CDR3 coding sequence is TGTGCCAGCAGTGACAGGGCTCAAGAGACCCAGTACTTC.

The chain recombines TRBV7-9 with TRBJ1-5; no clear D gene. With 5 bases removed from V and 4 bases from J, the gap between germline ends came to 9 bases. This CDR3 spans 13 amino acids. CDR1 is SEHNR, CDR2 FQNEAQ, per germline (reference sequence). CDR3 coding DNA: TGTGCCAGCAGCGCGTCGGGAAATCAGCCCCAGCATTTT. Its protein product is CASSASGNQPQHF.

Remarks on this clone: Germline and junction disagree at one end, which may indicate a read error. The rearrangement joins TRBV5-1 to TRBJ2-2, with a tentative D call TRBD1 (5 bases). This CDR3 has 15 amino acids. Germline CDR1 is SGHRS and CDR2 is YFSETQ. The CDR3 DNA sequence: TGCGCCAGCAGCTTACCCCAAGGACACCCCGGTGAGCTGTTTTTT. Translated, it gives CASSLPQGHPGELFF. The whole variable domain, remainder taken from reference TRBV5-1 and TRBJ2-2, is KAGVTQTPRYLIKTRGQQVTLSCSPISGHRSVSWYQQTPGQGLQFLFEYFSETQRNKGNFPGRFSGRQFSNSRSEMNVSTLELGDSALYLCASSLPQGHPGELFFGEGSRLTVL.

The DNA for the CDR3 is TGTGCCAGTAGTAGTAGACAGGGAGCCAAAAACATTCAGTACTTC. Translating it yields CASSSRQGAKNIQYF. This sequence joins TRBV19 and TRBJ2-4, with 7 positions matching TRBD1. Trimming cost V 4 bases and J 0 bases; bases outside gene matches: 3. This CDR3 has 15 amino acids. Per germline, CDR1 LNHDA and CDR2 SQIVND (reference sequence).

This chain uses TRBV6-5 with TRBJ2-2, with 10 bases identical to TRBD1. V lost 6 bases, J lost 5 bases, and 6 bases stayed unmatched. Germline V gives CDR1 MNHEY, CDR2 SVGAGI. This CDR3 has 15 amino acids. In nucleotides, the CDR3 is TGTGCCAGCAGACCCGGGACAGGGGTTACCGGGGAGCTGTTTTTT. Amino acids: CASRPGTGVTGELFF.

The chain combines TRBV7-9 with TRBJ2-7, with 7 bases that match TRBD2. This CDR3 is built from 17 residues. V dropped 0 bases and J dropped 3; count of bases not matched to a gene: 11. In germline, CDR1 is SEHNR, CDR2 FQNEAQ (reference sequence). The CDR3 here is CASSLAGGVGGIYEQYF. DNA of the CDR3: TGTGCCAGCAGCTTAGCTGGGGGGGTCGGCGGGATCTACGAGCAGTACTTC.

The V and J genes are TRBV28 and TRBJ2-3, with TRBD1 matching 8 bases. This CDR3 has 17 amino acids. Germline V gives CDR1 MDHEN, CDR2 SYDVKM. V lost 5 bases and J lost 1; bases outside the gene matches: 11. The CDR3, as DNA: TGTGCCAGCAGTCCCAGGACAGGGAGCGTGGGCACAGATACGCAGTATTTT. Translating it yields CASSPRTGSVGTDTQYF.

The genes are TRBV5-1 and TRBJ2-1; TRBD2 matches 13 bases. Germline lookup yields CDR1 SGHRS and CDR2 YFSETQ. CDR3 length: 15 amino acids. The junction had 4 bases not matched to a gene; V was cut back by 2 bases and J by 8 bases. The CDR3 DNA reads TGCGCCAGCAGCTTTGGACTAGCGGGAGTAGATGAGCAGTTCTTC. Translation: CASSFGLAGVDEQFF. The full variable domain, completed using reference TRBV5-1 and TRBJ2-1, is KAGVTQTPRYLIKTRGQQVTLSCSPISGHRSVSWYQQTPGQGLQFLFEYFSETQRNKGNFPGRFSGRQFSNSRSEMNVSTLELGDSALYLCASSFGLAGVDEQFFGPGTRLTVL.

The table lists this clone with a count of one. The rearrangement uses TRBV29-1 and TRBJ1-2; D ambiguous. CDR1 is SQVTM, CDR2 ANQGSEA, per germline. With 7 bases removed from V and 2 bases from J, the gap between germline ends came to 8 bases. This CDR3 comprises 11 residues. CDR3: CSAPENYGYTF. The CDR3 DNA sequence: TGCAGCGCCCCCGAGAACTATGGCTACACCTTC.

This rearrangement joins TRBV7-9 to TRBJ2-3; TRBD2 aligns across 14 bases. Germline CDR1 reads SEHNR; CDR2 reads FQNEAQ (reference sequence). The CDR3 spans 19 residues. The J segment lost 0 bases and the V segment lost 5 bases, leaving 10 bases of the junction unmatched. DNA for the CDR3: TGTGCCAGCAGCCAGTCTGGACTAGCGGGAGGCACTAGCACAGATACGCAGTATTTT. Translation gives CASSQSGLAGGTSTDTQYF.

This clone has just one count. Other nucleotide sequences in the sample specify the same CDR3. This chain links TRBV9 with TRBJ2-5; no firm D call. The CDR3 covers 14 residues. Deletions cut 0 bases from V and 1 base from J, with 7 bases between. In germline, CDR1 is SGDLS, CDR2 YYNGEE. The CDR3 is CASSVAGSQETQYF. The CDR3, as DNA: TGTGCCAGCAGCGTAGCTGGTAGCCAAGAGACCCAGTACTTC.